This T cell receptor beta chain emerged from a study of cytomegalovirus exposure and HLA in healthy donors. Study at large: Among the approximately 370 donors who were genotyped, over 70% fell in the genetic ancestry cluster that is associated with self-reported Caucasian donors. General study results and limits: Per a later analysis, about 18,000 TCR beta sequences showed association with HLA alleles at 0.05 false discovery rate.

About this clone itself: Its matching antigen is unknown.

Amplification used 60 Vbeta primers and 13 Jbeta primers. The method was immunoSEQ multiplex PCR; TCRdb's version includes in-frame clones alone and lacks a portion of them. Among 150,000 to 200,000 clones listed, roughly 80% were seen once. The V and J ends lost 5 bases and 3 bases respectively, with 16 bases between them. Germline V gives CDR1 SGHVS, CDR2 FQNEAQ. This CDR3 is built from 15 residues. Whereas donors were nominally healthy upon sampling, unrecorded immune exposures were probable. The sequenced sample consisted of PBMCs. The chain carries TRBV7-8 and TRBJ1-1; no firm D call. The receptor's source is a male donor in good health and CMV-seronegative. The DNA for the CDR3 is TGTGCCAGCAGCGGCCGAGAGAGGGTCGACACTGAAGCTTTCTTT. Encoded protein: CASSGRERVDTEAFF.